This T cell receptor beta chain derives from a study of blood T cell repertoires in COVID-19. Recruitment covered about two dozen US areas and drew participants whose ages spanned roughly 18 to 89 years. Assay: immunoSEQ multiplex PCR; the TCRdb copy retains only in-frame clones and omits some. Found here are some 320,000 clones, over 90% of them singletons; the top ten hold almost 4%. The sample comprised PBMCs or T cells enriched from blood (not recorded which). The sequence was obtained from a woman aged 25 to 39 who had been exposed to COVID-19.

CDR3 amino acids: CASSAAGGPREQYF. As DNA, the CDR3 is TGTGCCAGCAGTGCAGCGGGGGGGCCAAGGGAGCAGTACTTC. The chain is built from TRBV27 and TRBJ2-7, with 10 bases identical to TRBD2. The ends lost 5 bases at V and 7 bases at J; junction bases unmatched: 8. Germline V lookup: CDR1 MNHEY, CDR2 SMNVEV (reference sequence). This CDR3 is built from 14 residues.